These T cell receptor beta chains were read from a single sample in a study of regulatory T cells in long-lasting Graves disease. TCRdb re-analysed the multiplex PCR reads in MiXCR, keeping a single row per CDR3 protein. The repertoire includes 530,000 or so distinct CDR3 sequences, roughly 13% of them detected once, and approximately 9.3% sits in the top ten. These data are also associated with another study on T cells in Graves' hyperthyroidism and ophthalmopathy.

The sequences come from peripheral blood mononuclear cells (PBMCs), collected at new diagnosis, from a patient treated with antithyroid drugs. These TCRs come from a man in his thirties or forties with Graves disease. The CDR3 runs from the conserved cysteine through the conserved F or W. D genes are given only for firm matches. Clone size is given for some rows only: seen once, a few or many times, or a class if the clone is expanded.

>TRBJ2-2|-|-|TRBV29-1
CSAVLAARGTGELFF
TGCAGCGCAGTACTAGCCGCCCGGGGGACCGGGGAGCTGTTTTTT
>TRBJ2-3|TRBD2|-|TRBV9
CASSVEETSGRDTQYF
TGTGCCAGCAGCGTAGAGGAGACTAGCGGGAGAGATACGCAGTATTTT
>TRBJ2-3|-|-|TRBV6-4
CASRPGLLNTDTQYF
TGTGCCAGCAGGCCGGGACTCCTCAACACAGATACGCAGTATTTT
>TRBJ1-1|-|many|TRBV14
CASSLSGLDTEAFF
TGTGCCAGCAGCCTATCGGGTTTGGACACTGAAGCTTTCTTT
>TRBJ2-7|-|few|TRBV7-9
CASSFQQGGQYF
TGTGCCAGCAGCTTCCAACAAGGGGGGCAGTACTTC
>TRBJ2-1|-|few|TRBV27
CASSLPGAGYNEQFF
TGTGCCAGCAGTTTACCGGGGGCTGGGTACAATGAGCAGTTCTTC
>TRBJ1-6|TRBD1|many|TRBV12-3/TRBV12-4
CASSRTGGNSPLHF
TGTGCCAGCAGTAGGACAGGGGGAAATTCACCCCTCCACTTT
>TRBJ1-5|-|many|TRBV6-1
CASSEGQHYNQPQHF
TGTGCCAGCAGTGAAGGACAGCACTATAATCAGCCCCAGCATTTT
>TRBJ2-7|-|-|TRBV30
CAWSNLNRGLSYEQYF
TGTGCCTGGAGTAACCTCAACAGGGGACTTTCCTACGAGCAGTACTTC
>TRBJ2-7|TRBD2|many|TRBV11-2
CASSARLAGSYEQYF
TGTGCCAGCAGCGCGAGACTAGCGGGCTCCTACGAGCAGTACTTC
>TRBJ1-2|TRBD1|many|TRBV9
CASSISGGGYTF
TGTGCCAGCAGCATCTCAGGGGGTGGCTACACCTTC
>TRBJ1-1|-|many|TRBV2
CASSERAETGTEAFF
TGTGCCAGCAGTGAAAGGGCAGAAACGGGCACTGAAGCTTTCTTT
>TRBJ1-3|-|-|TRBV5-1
CASRPKGNSGNTIYF
TGCGCCAGCCGCCCGAAGGGCAACTCTGGAAACACCATATATTTT
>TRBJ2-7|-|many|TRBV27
CASSLWIGIAAYEQYF
TGTGCCAGCAGTTTATGGATCGGGATAGCGGCATACGAGCAGTACTTC
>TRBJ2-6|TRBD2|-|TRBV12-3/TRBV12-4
CASSLTGGGSGANVLTF
TGTGCCAGCAGTCTTACCGGGGGGGGGAGTGGGGCCAACGTCCTGACTTTC
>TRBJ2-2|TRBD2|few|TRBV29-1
CSVAFSRGGGELFF
TGCAGCGTTGCTTTTTCGCGGGGGGGCGGGGAGCTGTTTTTT
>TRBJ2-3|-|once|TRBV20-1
CSARDDWESIADTQYF
TGCAGTGCTAGAGATGATTGGGAGTCGATCGCAGATACGCAGTATTTT
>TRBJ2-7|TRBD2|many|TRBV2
CASSAGLAAYEQYF
TGTGCCAGCAGCGCAGGACTAGCTGCCTACGAGCAGTACTTC
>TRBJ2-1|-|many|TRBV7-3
CASRKQAASNEQFF
TGTGCCAGCAGAAAGCAGGCCGCGAGCAATGAGCAGTTCTTC
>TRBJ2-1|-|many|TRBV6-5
CASSYFGGEQFF
TGTGCCAGCAGTTATTTCGGGGGAGAGCAGTTCTTC
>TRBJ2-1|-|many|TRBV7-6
CASSLAAVRFNEQFF
TGTGCCAGCAGCTTAGCGGCCGTGCGATTCAATGAGCAGTTCTTC
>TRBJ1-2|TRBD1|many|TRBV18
CASSPSRDRVPGYTF
TGTGCCAGCTCACCCTCCCGGGACAGGGTCCCCGGCTACACCTTC
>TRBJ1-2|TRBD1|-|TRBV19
CASSTNRRTGNYGYTF
TGTGCCAGTAGCACCAATCGTCGGACAGGGAACTATGGCTACACCTTC
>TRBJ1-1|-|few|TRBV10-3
CATSEFFMNTEAFF
TGTGCCACCAGTGAGTTCTTCATGAACACTGAAGCTTTCTTT
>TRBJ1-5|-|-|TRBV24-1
CAISDSPTAGAQPQHF
TGTGCCATCAGTGATTCTCCTACGGCAGGGGCTCAGCCCCAGCATTTT
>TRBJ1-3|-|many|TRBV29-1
CSVDPTGSGNTIYF
TGCAGCGTTGATCCGACAGGCTCTGGAAACACCATATATTTT
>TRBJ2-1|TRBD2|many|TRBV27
CASSFLASGRVEQFF
TGTGCCAGCAGTTTTTTGGCTAGCGGGAGGGTTGAGCAGTTCTTC
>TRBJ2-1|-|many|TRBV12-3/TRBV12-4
CASSPYYNEQFF
TGTGCCAGCAGTCCTTACTACAATGAGCAGTTCTTC
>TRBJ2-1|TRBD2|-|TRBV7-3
CASSLSREAHNEQFF
TGTGCCAGCAGCTTAAGTCGGGAGGCCCACAATGAGCAGTTCTTC
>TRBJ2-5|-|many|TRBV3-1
CASSQDSVETQYF
TGTGCCAGCAGCCAAGATTCGGTGGAGACCCAGTACTTC
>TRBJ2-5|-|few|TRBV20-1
CSARGGGWETQYF
TGCAGTGCTAGAGGGGGCGGGTGGGAGACCCAGTACTTC
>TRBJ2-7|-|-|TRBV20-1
CSASGLNYEQYF
TGCAGTGCTAGCGGACTAAACTACGAGCAGTACTTC
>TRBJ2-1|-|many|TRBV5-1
CASSLEGTPIGDEQFF
TGCGCCAGCAGCTTGGAGGGGACTCCCATTGGGGATGAGCAGTTCTTC
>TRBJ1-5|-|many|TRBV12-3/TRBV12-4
CASSPHTSQPQHF
TGTGCCAGCAGTCCGCATACCTCTCAGCCCCAGCATTTT
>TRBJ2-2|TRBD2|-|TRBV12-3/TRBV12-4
CASIPGLLNTGELFF
TGTGCCAGCATTCCGGGACTACTGAACACCGGGGAGCTGTTTTTT
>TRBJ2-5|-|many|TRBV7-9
CASSLVPGLEETQYF
TGTGCCAGCAGCTTAGTCCCGGGGTTGGAAGAGACCCAGTACTTC
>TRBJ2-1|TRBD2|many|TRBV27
CASSLSSGSFRGEQFF
TGTGCCAGCAGTTTATCCAGCGGGAGCTTTCGGGGTGAGCAGTTCTTC
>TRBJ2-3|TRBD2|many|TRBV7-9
CASSFRLAGQGDTQYF
TGTGCCAGCAGCTTCCGACTAGCGGGACAAGGTGATACGCAGTATTTT
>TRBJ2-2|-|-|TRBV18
CASSILILANTGELFF
TGTGCCAGCTCAATCCTTATACTTGCGAACACCGGGGAGCTGTTTTTT
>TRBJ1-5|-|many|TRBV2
CASSEEDRYQPQHF
TGTGCCAGCAGTGAAGAGGACAGATATCAGCCCCAGCATTTT
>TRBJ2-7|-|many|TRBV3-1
CASSQDMAGPYEQYF
TGTGCCAGCAGCCAAGACATGGCAGGCCCCTACGAGCAGTACTTC
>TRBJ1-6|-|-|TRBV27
CASSLAESSPLHF
TGTGCCAGCAGTTTAGCAGAAAGCTCACCCCTCCACTTT
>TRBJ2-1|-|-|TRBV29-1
CSVEDSGWTTGEQFF
TGCAGCGTTGAAGATTCTGGGTGGACTACAGGTGAGCAGTTCTTC
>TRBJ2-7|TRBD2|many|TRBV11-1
CASSLGSYPSGNHYEQYF
TGTGCCAGCAGCTTAGGGTCCTACCCTAGCGGGAATCATTACGAGCAGTACTTC
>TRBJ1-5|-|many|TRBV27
CASSLRLDSSNQPQHF
TGTGCCAGCAGTCTAAGGCTGGATTCGAGCAATCAGCCCCAGCATTTT
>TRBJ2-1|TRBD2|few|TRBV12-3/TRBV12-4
CASSPGLAGGIRFF
TGTGCCAGCAGCCCGGGACTAGCGGGAGGAATTCGGTTCTTC
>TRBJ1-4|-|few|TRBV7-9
CASSLIGANEKLFF
TGTGCCAGCAGCCTAATTGGGGCGAATGAAAAACTGTTTTTT
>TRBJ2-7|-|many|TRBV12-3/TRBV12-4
CASSLGTLFYEQYF
TGTGCCAGCAGTCTCGGGACTCTGTTCTACGAGCAGTACTTC
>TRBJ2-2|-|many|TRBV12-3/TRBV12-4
CASSHGDLTGELFF
TGTGCCAGCAGTCACGGGGACCTTACCGGGGAGCTGTTTTTT
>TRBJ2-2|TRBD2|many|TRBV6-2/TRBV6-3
CASSYFRLAVTGELFF
TGTGCCAGCAGTTATTTCCGGCTAGCGGTTACCGGGGAGCTGTTTTTT
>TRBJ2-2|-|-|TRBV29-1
CSGVGAGELFF
TGCAGCGGGGTGGGGGCCGGGGAGCTGTTTTTT